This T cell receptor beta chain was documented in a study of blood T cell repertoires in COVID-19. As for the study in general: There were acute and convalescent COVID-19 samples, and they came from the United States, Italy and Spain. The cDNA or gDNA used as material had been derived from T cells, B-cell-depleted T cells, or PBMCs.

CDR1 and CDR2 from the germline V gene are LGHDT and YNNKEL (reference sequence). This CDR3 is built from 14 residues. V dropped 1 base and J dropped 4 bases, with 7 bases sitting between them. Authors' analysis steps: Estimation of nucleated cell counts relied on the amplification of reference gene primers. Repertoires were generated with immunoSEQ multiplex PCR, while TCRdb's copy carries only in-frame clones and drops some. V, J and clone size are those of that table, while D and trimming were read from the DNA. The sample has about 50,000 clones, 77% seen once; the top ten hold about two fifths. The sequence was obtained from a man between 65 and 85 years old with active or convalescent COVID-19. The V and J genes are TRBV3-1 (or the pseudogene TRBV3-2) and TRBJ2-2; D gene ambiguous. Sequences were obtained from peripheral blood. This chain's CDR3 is CASSQGGVTGELFF. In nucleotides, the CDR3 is TGTGCCAGCAGCCAAGGCGGAGTCACCGGGGAGCTGTTTTTT.